A selection of T cell receptor beta chains follows, all from one sample in a study of early T cells in non-severe SARS-CoV-2 infection. TCRdb used MiXCR to reprocess the 5' RACE reads, holding one entry per CDR3 protein. In the table there are 40,000 to 60,000 distinct CDR3 sequences, roughly 4.5% of which are singletons. The sequenced sample consisted of whole blood. Receptors were obtained from an adult who was a healthcare worker with PCR-confirmed SARS-CoV-2 infection or an uninfected control (not recorded which). The CDR3 runs from the conserved cysteine through the conserved F or W. A D gene is named only where the DNA matches it firmly. Size is omitted from some rows. Given values are once, few, many or a class for expanded clones.

TRBJ1-2 NA NA TRBV12-3/TRBV12-4 TGTGCCAGCAGTGTTGGGGCTAACTATGGCTACACCTTC CASSVGANYGYTF
TRBJ2-7 many NA TRBV7-3 TGTGCCAGCAGCTTAAATGGGCCAGGGGACTACGAGCAGTACTTC CASSLNGPGDYEQYF
TRBJ2-1 many TRBD1 TRBV5-1 TGCGCCAGCAGCTCGGGACAGTACAATGAGCAGTTCTTC CASSSGQYNEQFF
TRBJ1-5 many TRBD1 TRBV27 TGTGCCAGCAGTTTAGGACAGGGATATAGCAATCAGCCCCAGCATTTT CASSLGQGYSNQPQHF
TRBJ2-5 many TRBD1 TRBV6-2/TRBV6-3 TGTGCCAGCAGTCGGTTGACAGGGAAGGGTAAGACCCAGTACTTC CASSRLTGKGKTQYF
TRBJ2-3 many NA TRBV14 TGTGCCAGCAGCCGGCGCCCCTCAGGGGTCGTCACAGATACGCAGTATTTT CASSRRPSGVVTDTQYF
TRBJ2-7 many TRBD1 TRBV11-2 TGTGCCAGCAGCTCGAGGACAGGGGCGCCTACGGGGCAGTACTTC CASSSRTGAPTGQYF
TRBJ1-3 many NA TRBV7-8 TGTGCCAGCAGCTTTTCGCCCTCCGGAAACACCATATATTTT CASSFSPSGNTIYF
TRBJ2-3 few NA TRBV24-1 TGTGCCACCAGTGATTTGCGAGGGAACACAGATACGCAGTATTTT CATSDLRGNTDTQYF
TRBJ2-1 many TRBD2 TRBV5-1 TGCGCCAGCAGCCCCAACCCGACTAGCGGGAGTCCCAATGAGCAGTTCTTC CASSPNPTSGSPNEQFF
TRBJ2-1 many NA TRBV29-1 TGCAGCGTTGACAGAAGTTCCTACAATGAGCAGTTCTTC CSVDRSSYNEQFF
TRBJ2-1 many NA TRBV6-2/TRBV6-3 TGTGCCAGCAGCACCACTAGTCTCTCCTACAATGAGCAGTTCTTC CASSTTSLSYNEQFF
TRBJ2-2 many NA TRBV6-1 TGTGCCAGCAGTTTACCTAGTTCGGGCACCGGGGAGCTGTTTTTT CASSLPSSGTGELFF
TRBJ2-7 many TRBD1 TRBV30 TGTGCCTGGAGCTCAGACAGGGACGGGCGGTACGAGCAGTACTTC CAWSSDRDGRYEQYF
TRBJ2-3 few TRBD2 TRBV20-1 TGCAGTGCTAGAGATCAACTAGCGGGGATGACAGATACGCAGTATTTT CSARDQLAGMTDTQYF
TRBJ2-3 many NA TRBV3-1 TGTGCCAGCAGCCAAAGTTCTGATACGCAGTATTTT CASSQSSDTQYF
TRBJ2-3 few NA TRBV20-1 TGCAGTGCTCCCAAAGTGCGGGGCCCCACAGATACGCAGTATTTT CSAPKVRGPTDTQYF
TRBJ1-3 many NA TRBV30 TGTGCCTGGAGTGTCTTCGGAAACACCATATATTTT CAWSVFGNTIYF
TRBJ1-1 few TRBD1 TRBV11-2 TGTGCCAGCACCCGACAGGGGATCTTGGAGAAAGCTTTCTTT CASTRQGILEKAFF
TRBJ2-2 many TRBD2 TRBV10-3 TGTGCCATCAGTGAGTTCAGCGGGGATAATACCGGGGAGCTGTTTTTT CAISEFSGDNTGELFF
TRBJ2-7 few NA TRBV30 TGTGCCTGCCGACAGGGGTTAGCGGGAGACGAGCAGTACTTC CACRQGLAGDEQYF
TRBJ2-2 many TRBD1 TRBV9 TGTGCCAGCAGCAACCAGGGGGCTGGCACCGGGGAGCTGTTTTTT CASSNQGAGTGELFF
TRBJ1-6 many NA TRBV27 TGTGCCAGCAGTTTACAGGGAATTAATTCACCCCTCCACTTT CASSLQGINSPLHF
TRBJ2-3 many NA TRBV12-3/TRBV12-4 TGTGCCAGCAGTTTTTCGGGGACCTCCGAATGGGATACGCAGTATTTT CASSFSGTSEWDTQYF
TRBJ1-2 NA TRBD1 TRBV18 TGTGCCAGCTCTGAGGGGACAGATTATGGCTACACCTTC CASSEGTDYGYTF
TRBJ1-3 many NA TRBV7-3 TGTGCCAGCAGCCCTGGGACTGCTGGAAACACCATATATTTT CASSPGTAGNTIYF
TRBJ1-2 many NA TRBV20-1 TGCAGTGCTAGAGACTACCGGGGGTCACAAGTCGGCTACACCTTC CSARDYRGSQVGYTF
TRBJ1-1 many NA TRBV2 TGTGCCAGCAGACGGGAGAACACTGAAGCTTTCTTT CASRRENTEAFF
TRBJ1-1 medium-sized TRBD1 TRBV5-1 TGCGCCAGCAGCTTGGCCTCAGGGGGCACTGAAGCTTTCTTT CASSLASGGTEAFF
TRBJ1-2 few NA TRBV7-3 TGTGCCAGCAGCCCGGGGGCAGGGAGCAACTATGGCTACACCTTC CASSPGAGSNYGYTF
TRBJ1-2 many NA TRBV2 TGTGCCAGCAGAGTCCCGGGACTTTCCGGCGGCTACACCTTC CASRVPGLSGGYTF
TRBJ1-3 few TRBD1 TRBV5-1 TGCGCCAGCAGCCGCGGACAGGCGATCTCTGGAAACACCATATATTTT CASSRGQAISGNTIYF
TRBJ1-2 many NA TRBV25-1 TGTGCCAGCAGTATATCTTCGTTTGGGGGCTACACCTTC CASSISSFGGYTF
TRBJ2-1 few TRBD2 TRBV7-3 TGTGCCAGCAGCCCCTTCCCTAGCGGGGGTGAGCAGTTCTTC CASSPFPSGGEQFF
TRBJ1-6 many NA TRBV27 TGTGCCAGCAGTTCCACGAAGAGCGGACAGTTTAATTCACCCCTCCACTTT CASSSTKSGQFNSPLHF
TRBJ2-7 NA TRBD2 TRBV4-1 TGCGCCAGCAGCCAAGATCGGACTAGCGGCTACGAGCAGTACTTC CASSQDRTSGYEQYF
TRBJ1-1 many TRBD1 TRBV6-2/TRBV6-3 TGTGCCAGCAGTTCCGGACAGGTCTCTGAAGCTTTCTTT CASSSGQVSEAFF
TRBJ2-1 many TRBD2 TRBV5-1 TGCGCCAGCAGCCCTTACGGACTAGCGGGGGGCGACGCCTCGGGGCAGTTCTTC CASSPYGLAGGDASGQFF
TRBJ1-1 many TRBD1 TRBV29-1 TGCAGCGTTGTCGGACAGGGGGCCGGGAACACTGAAGCTTTCTTT CSVVGQGAGNTEAFF
TRBJ2-1 many NA TRBV7-9 TGTGCCAGCAGTTCAAGGGTGGTATCCTACAATGAGCAGTTCTTC CASSSRVVSYNEQFF
TRBJ1-1 many NA TRBV12-5 TGTGCTAGTGGTACGGGGCCTTCCTGGGACACTGAAGCTTTCTTT CASGTGPSWDTEAFF
TRBJ2-7 many NA TRBV6-5 TGTGCCCTCAGGGCGAGCGAGCAGTACTTC CALRASEQYF
TRBJ2-3 many NA TRBV7-9 TGTGCCAGCAGCTTAGCGGGTAGCGAGACAGATACGCAGTATTTT CASSLAGSETDTQYF
TRBJ2-7 many NA TRBV19 TGTGCCAGTAGTTCAGGACCGTTTAACGAGCAGTACTTC CASSSGPFNEQYF
TRBJ2-2 many TRBD2 TRBV6-5 TGTGCCAGCAGTTACTCCGGGAGGGCCTACAGCGGGGAGCTGTTTTTT CASSYSGRAYSGELFF
TRBJ1-1 many TRBD1 TRBV13 TGTGCCAGCAGCTCCCGGGACAGGGGGCAAGCTTTCTTT CASSSRDRGQAFF
TRBJ2-7 NA NA TRBV20-1 TGCAGTGCTAGAGATGGAGGGACCGGCCACGAGCAGTACTTC CSARDGGTGHEQYF
TRBJ1-4 many NA TRBV7-2 TGTGCCAGCAGCCCCGCCGGAAGGCTCGGTGAAAAACTGTTTTTT CASSPAGRLGEKLFF
TRBJ1-1 many TRBD1 TRBV10-1 TGCGCCAGCAGCTCAGGGGGCAAATTGACTGAAGCTTTCTTT CASSSGGKLTEAFF
TRBJ2-3 NA TRBD2 TRBV5-1 TGCGCCAGCAGCTTAAACGGGAGGGCCGTCACAGATACGCAGTATTTT CASSLNGRAVTDTQYF
TRBJ1-3 NA TRBD1 TRBV29-1 TGCAGCGTTGAAGGAGACAGGGGCGCTGGAAACACCATATATTTT CSVEGDRGAGNTIYF
TRBJ2-2 many TRBD1 TRBV7-3 TGTGCCAGCAGCCCAGGGGGACAGGCCTTGGAGCTGTTTTTT CASSPGGQALELFF
TRBJ2-7 few NA TRBV27 TGTGCCAGCAGTTTATCGCCAGGGACCTACGAGCAGTACTTC CASSLSPGTYEQYF
TRBJ2-5 many TRBD1 TRBV20-1 TGCAGTGCTCGGACAGGGGTAACGGAGACCCAGTACTTC CSARTGVTETQYF
TRBJ1-1 many NA TRBV14 TGTGCCAGCAGGCAGTCAGGGTGGACTGAAGTTTTCTTT CASRQSGWTEVFF
TRBJ2-5 many NA TRBV24-1 TGTGCCACCAGTGATCCACTTGCTCAAGAGACCCAGTACTTC CATSDPLAQETQYF